This is a list of T cell receptor beta chains from one sample in a study of CD8+ T cells in alopecia areata. Sequencing was performed with immunoSEQ multiplex PCR; in TCRdb, only in-frame clones are kept and a portion is missing. The sample yields roughly 120,000 clones, roughly 50% seen once. Sequencing used CD8+ T cells sorted from blood, obtained at week 4, from a patient treated with tofacitinib. The receptors were gathered from a human donor with alopecia areata. Each CDR3 is given with its conserved first and last residue. A D gene is named only where the DNA matches it firmly. Clone size is not always given. Where it is, it says once, few, many or a class for expanded clones.

TGTGCCAGCAGTGAAGGGACAGGCGACAATTCACCCCTCCACTTT	CASSEGTGDNSPLHF	TRBD1	.	TRBV2	TRBJ1-6
TGCAGCGTTAACCCGGGGGACAGGTCCTACAATGAGCAGTTCTTC	CSVNPGDRSYNEQFF	TRBD1	once	TRBV29-1	TRBJ2-1
TGCGCCAGCAGCCTAGTAGGGGCTCATTCACCCCTCCACTTT	CASSLVGAHSPLHF	.	.	TRBV4-1	TRBJ1-6
TGTGCCAGCACGCCGGGACCTGCTAACTATGGCTACACCTTC	CASTPGPANYGYTF	.	.	TRBV19	TRBJ1-2
TGTGCCATCAGTGAGTCGGGTGGGAAAGAGACCCAGTACTTC	CAISESGGKETQYF	.	.	TRBV10-3	TRBJ2-5
TGCAGCGCCAGGGCAGGCGGGGCCGGTAATGAGCAGTTCTTC	CSARAGGAGNEQFF	.	.	TRBV29-1	TRBJ2-1
TGTGCCAGCAGGGGGGAGCAAGAGACCCAGTACTTC	CASRGEQETQYF	.	.	TRBV2	TRBJ2-5
TGTGCCATCAGTGAGGCCCTACTCCCCAATGAGCAGTTCTTC	CAISEALLPNEQFF	.	once	TRBV10-3	TRBJ2-1
TGTGCCAGCAGTTTATCAAAGGGACTGGGACTCGAGCAGTACTTC	CASSLSKGLGLEQYF	.	.	TRBV27	TRBJ2-7
TGTGCCAGCAGCCGAGCCAGCCTGGGCTCCTACGAGCAGTACTTC	CASSRASLGSYEQYF	.	few	TRBV7-2	TRBJ2-7
TGTGCCAGCAGTACTGCGGTGTTCGAGCAGTACTTC	CASSTAVFEQYF	.	few	TRBV25-1	TRBJ2-7
TGTGCCGCGGGACAGGGGAATGAAGCTTTCTTT	CAAGQGNEAFF	TRBD1	.	TRBV30	TRBJ1-1
TGTGCCAGCAGCCAACGGCGGGGGGCGCGAAAGCCCAACGGGGAGCTGTTTTTT	CASSQRRGARKPNGELFF	TRBD2	.	TRBV27	TRBJ2-2
TGTGCCAGCAGCCAAGTGTTCCGGGACAAAGAGACCCAGTACTTC	CASSQVFRDKETQYF	.	few	TRBV14	TRBJ2-5
TGCAGCGTTGAAGATCGAGGGAGGAACACCGGGGAGCTGTTTTTT	CSVEDRGRNTGELFF	.	.	TRBV29-1	TRBJ2-2
TGTGCCAGCACCCTGGACAGGGACTATGGCTACACCTTC	CASTLDRDYGYTF	TRBD1	.	TRBV7-9	TRBJ1-2
TGCGCCAGCAGCCTCCAGGGACTCCCTTCCTACAATGAGCAGTTCTTC	CASSLQGLPSYNEQFF	.	.	TRBV4-1	TRBJ2-1
TGCGCCAGCAGTTTTCGGTCCCCGCTGGTTGGGGCGCGGGGCCAAGAGACCCAGTACTTC	CASSFRSPLVGARGQETQYF	.	.	TRBV4-1	TRBJ2-5
TGTGCCTGGAGTGCCTTTACCCCGGGGGCGCAGTATTTT	CAWSAFTPGAQYF	.	.	TRBV30	TRBJ2-3
TGTGCCAGTAGTACAGGGGACTACAGAGTCTACGAGCAGTACTTC	CASSTGDYRVYEQYF	.	once	TRBV19	TRBJ2-7
TGTGCCTGGGCCATAGGGGTGAACACTGAAGCTTTCTTT	CAWAIGVNTEAFF	.	.	TRBV30	TRBJ1-1
TGTGCCAGCAGCTTCAGGGACATTACTAACTATGGCTACACCTTC	CASSFRDITNYGYTF	.	.	TRBV5-6	TRBJ1-2
TGTGCCAGCAGTGAAGCGACAGGGATCGATCAGCCCCAGCATTTT	CASSEATGIDQPQHF	TRBD1	.	TRBV2	TRBJ1-5
TGTGCCAGCAGTTACTCCGACAGCCAGCCCCAGCATTTT	CASSYSDSQPQHF	.	.	TRBV6-5	TRBJ1-5
TGTGCCAGCAGCCCCTACGGTAACACTGAAGCTTTCTTT	CASSPYGNTEAFF	.	many	TRBV7-9	TRBJ1-1
TGCAGCGTTGTAAGCGGTTACGAGCAGTACTTC	CSVVSGYEQYF	.	few	TRBV29-1	TRBJ2-7
TGTGCCCTCCGGGAAAACGGCTACGAGCAGTACTTC	CALRENGYEQYF	.	once	TRBV30	TRBJ2-7
TGTGCCAGCAGTTATTTAGGCGGCTACACCTTC	CASSYLGGYTF	.	.	TRBV6-5	TRBJ1-2